The 15 T cell receptor beta chains reported below all come from one sample, sequenced in a study of Graves' ophthalmopathy and Graves' hyperthyroidism. Amplification from RNA transcripts yielded the TCR beta CDR3 regions. Second-round multiplex PCR came after a first-round RT-PCR that employed HTBI primers. TCRdb passed the multiplex PCR reads through MiXCR, listing each CDR3 protein once. Of under 200,000 distinct CDR3 sequences in the sample, roughly 37% are singletons; the top ten hold around 5.8%. Sequencing input: peripheral blood. The receptor source for this set is a woman aged 40 to 49 with Graves' ophthalmopathy.

V is TRBV6-2 or TRBV6-3 and J is TRBJ2-7, with TRBD2 identical over 15 bases. The junction had 11 bases not matched to a gene; V was cut back by 5 bases and J by 12 bases. The V gene's germline CDR1 is MNHEY and CDR2 SVGEGT. CDR3 size: 15 residues. CDR3 amino acids: CASSTRTSGRASAYF. The CDR3 bases are TGTGCCAGCAGTACCCGGACTAGCGGGAGGGCCTCTGCGTACTTC.

A single count supports this clonotype. The chain couples TRBV2 to TRBJ2-7; tentative D call: TRBD1 (6 bases). Germline CDR1 reads SNHLY; CDR2 reads FYNNEI. The CDR3 loop spans 12 amino acids. Trimming took off 6 bases at V and 4 bases at J, with 10 bases between the two ends. The CDR3 DNA sequence: TGTGCCAGCAGGACAGGATGGTACGAGCAGTACTTC. Translated, it gives CASRTGWYEQYF.

In this sample, this clonotype turned up a few times. The V and J genes are TRBV25-1 and TRBJ1-3, with 7 bases lining up with TRBD1. Germline CDR1 and CDR2: MGHDK and SYGVNS. The junction had 9 bases not matched to a gene; V was cut back by 8 bases and J by 2 bases. CDR3 size: 15 residues. CDR3 residues: CASSGTDPPGNTIYF. The CDR3 DNA is TGTGCCAGCTCGGGGACAGATCCACCTGGAAACACCATATATTTT.

This clonotype was detected only a few times. The genes are TRBV27 and TRBJ1-5; no reliable D call. V lost 3 bases, J lost 6 bases, and 0 bases lay in between. Germline V gene lookup returns CDR1 MNHEY and CDR2 SMNVEV (reference sequence). The CDR3 length is 10 residues. This CDR3 is CASSFQPQHF. DNA for the CDR3: TGTGCCAGCAGTTTTCAGCCCCAGCATTTT.

With respect to this clonotype: This CDR3 fails to terminate in the conserved phenylalanine or tryptophan, so it likely reflects a read error. The rearrangement links TRBV7-2 to TRBJ2-7; TRBD2 agrees at 11 bases. This CDR3 spans 15 amino acids. V gave up 5 bases and J gave up 4 bases; unmatched junction bases: 7. Per germline, CDR1 SGHTA and CDR2 FQGNSA. The CDR3 is CASSKTSGSVYEQYL. CDR3 nucleotide sequence: TGTGCCAGCAGCAAAACTAGCGGGAGTGTGTACGAGCAGTACCTC.

This clonotype was observed at least ten times. This sequence joins TRBV11-2 and TRBJ1-2; weak D call: TRBD1 (5 bases). The CDR3 covers 18 residues. V lost 5 bases and J lost 4, with 26 bases in between. Per germline, CDR1 SGHAT and CDR2 FQNNGV. CDR3 amino acids: CASSRILKPGRLGYGYTF. CDR3 nucleotide sequence: TGTGCCAGCAGCCGAATTCTAAAGCCGGGACGCTTAGGCTATGGCTACACCTTC.

This chain joins TRBV12-3 or TRBV12-4 and TRBJ2-7; 11 bases fit TRBD2. The CDR3 sequence is 17 residues long. J was trimmed by 1 base and V by 3 bases; bases with no gene match: 8. The CDR3 loop is CASSFSGTSGPSYEQYF. The CDR3 DNA reads as TGTGCCAGCAGTTTTTCCGGGACTAGCGGACCGTCCTACGAGCAGTACTTC.

This clonotype was seen a few times. The CDR3, as DNA: TGTGCCAGTAGTTTACAGGGGGCATTTCAGCCCCAGCATTTT. The encoded protein is CASSLQGAFQPQHF. This chain connects TRBV19 to TRBJ1-5, with 9 bases matching TRBD1. From germline, CDR1 is LNHDA and CDR2 SQIVND (reference sequence). V was pared by 5 bases and J by 6 bases, with 5 bases of the junction left unmatched. The CDR3 extends over 14 amino acids.

This clonotype was seen a handful of times. The V and J genes are TRBV18 and TRBJ2-7; unclear D gene. The CDR3 runs 13 residues. Per germline, CDR1 KGHSH and CDR2 LQKENI. The V end lost 3 bases, the J end lost 2 bases, and 8 bases lay between the germline ends. DNA for the CDR3: TGTGCCAGCTCACCGGGCACTACCTACGAGCAGTACTTC. The encoded protein is CASSPGTTYEQYF.

This clonotype was found many times. CDR3: CASSLNTINYGYTF. The CDR3 DNA sequence: TGCGCCAGCAGCTTGAATACGATTAACTATGGCTACACCTTC. The V gene is TRBV5-1, the J gene TRBJ1-2; D gene unclear. V shed 1 base and J shed 1 base, with 8 bases lying between them. Germline V lookup: CDR1 SGHRS, CDR2 YFSETQ. CDR3 size: 14 residues.

The sample holds many counts of this clonotype. The chain combines TRBV27 with TRBJ1-1; D might be TRBD1 (5 bases). Per the germline V gene, CDR1 is MNHEY and CDR2 is SMNVEV (reference sequence). The germline V and J ends were trimmed by 0 bases and 5 bases, with 13 bases remaining between them. The CDR3 sequence is 15 residues long. CDR3 residues: CASSLSHSQGTEAFF. The DNA of the CDR3 is TGTGCCAGCAGTTTATCCCATAGCCAGGGTACTGAAGCTTTCTTT.

This clonotype was detected ten times or more. The genes are TRBV27 and TRBJ2-5; possibly TRBD2 for D (7 bases). V dropped 6 bases and J dropped 5 bases, with 34 bases sitting between them. The CDR3 has 20 amino acids. Germline-derived CDR1 and CDR2 are MNHEY and SMNVEV (reference sequence). DNA for the CDR3: TGTGCCAGCAGCCGAAACCCCCCCCGGGGGGTGGGGGGGCTGGGTGAGACCCAGTACTTC. Its translation is CASSRNPPRGVGGLGETQYF.

This clonotype was seen only a few times. The CDR3 region is CASSLIRGYEQYF. CDR3 nucleotide sequence: TGTGCCAGCAGTTTAATTAGGGGCTACGAGCAGTACTTC. The J gene is TRBJ2-7, the V gene TRBV28, with D possibly TRBD1 on 5 matching bases. Between the trimmed V and J ends, which lost 2 bases and 3 bases, there was a span of 8 bases. The CDR3 has 13 amino acids. CDR1 is MDHEN, CDR2 SYDVKM, per germline.

This clonotype was picked up many times. The CDR3 reads CASSLSGTGLVDTEAFF. The DNA of the CDR3 is TGCGCCAGCAGCCTTTCCGGGACAGGGTTGGTTGACACTGAAGCTTTCTTT. The gene calls are TRBV4-1 and TRBJ1-1; the match to TRBD1 covers 9 bases. The CDR3 is made up of 17 amino acids. The V and J ends lost 4 bases and 3 bases, in that order; junction bases with no gene match: 12. The germline V gene has CDR1 MGHRA and CDR2 YSYEKL.

This clonotype occurred many times. The chain joins TRBV11-1 to TRBJ1-2; D not certain. Germline loops: CDR1 SGHAT, CDR2 FQDESV (reference sequence). V lost 0 bases to trimming and J lost 6 bases, with 17 bases between them. This CDR3 contains 16 residues. The CDR3 region has the DNA TGTGCCAGCAGCTTAGCGCTTGGGGAAGAGGGAAATGGCTACACCTTC. Amino acids: CASSLALGEEGNGYTF. The full variable domain, with the rest looked up from reference TRBV11-1 and TRBJ1-2, is EAEVAQSPRYKITEKSQAVAFWCDPISGHATLYWYRQILGQGPELLVQFQDESVVDDSQLPKDRFSAERLKGVDSTLKIQPAELGDSAMYLCASSLALGEEGNGYTFGSGTRLTVV.